The rows below give T cell receptor beta chains drawn from one sample of a study of identical twins. MiXCR, applied by TCRdb to the 5' RACE reads, yields one record per CDR3 protein. Found here are about 920,000 distinct CDR3 sequences, about 12% of them singletons; the top ten hold 1.5% to 2%. This same sample was also part of a study on yellow fever vaccine responses in identical twins.

Sequences were obtained from PBMCs. The receptor set was obtained from a young woman in good health. The CDR3 runs from the conserved cysteine through the conserved F or W. A D gene is named only where the DNA matches it firmly. Clone sizes are given selectively: once, few, many, or a class where the clone is expanded.

13,NA,TRBV3-1,NA,TRBJ2-3,TGTGCCAGCGGGATAGGGGGAGCAGATACGCAGTATTTT,CASGIGGADTQYF
17,TRBD1,TRBV14,once,TRBJ2-5,TGTGCCAGCAGCCATGGGTTGAGGGGGCGCGGACAAGAGACCCAGTACTTC,CASSHGLRGRGQETQYF
14,NA,TRBV29-1,few,TRBJ2-1,TGCAGCGTTGAAGACAGGGTCCGGGTGGATGAGCAGTTCTTC,CSVEDRVRVDEQFF
17,TRBD1,TRBV2,few,TRBJ2-3,TGTGCCACCAGAAACACAGGGGAGAAGTTGGGCGCAGATACGCAGTATTTT,CATRNTGEKLGADTQYF
16,NA,TRBV7-2,NA,TRBJ2-5,TGTGCCAGCAGCTTAGCTACTTTGGGGTGGCAAGAGACCCAGTACTTC,CASSLATLGWQETQYF
16,TRBD1,TRBV7-9,NA,TRBJ2-3,TGTGCCAGCAGGTTTACTTCGGGACAGGGACCAGATACGCAGTATTTT,CASRFTSGQGPDTQYF
16,TRBD2,TRBV7-9,NA,TRBJ2-1,TGTGCCAGCAGCTTAGCGGGTAAAGCGGGAGCGAATGAGCAGTTCTTC,CASSLAGKAGANEQFF
13,NA,TRBV2,NA,TRBJ1-5,TGTGCCAGCAAGGGGACTAGCAATCAGCCCCAGCATTTT,CASKGTSNQPQHF
15,NA,TRBV19,NA,TRBJ2-1,TGTGCCAGTAGTATGTTGGGGCCATCCTACAATGAGCAGTTCTTC,CASSMLGPSYNEQFF
11,NA,TRBV20-1,few,TRBJ1-5,TGCAGTGCTACAAGCAATCAGCCCCAGCATTTT,CSATSNQPQHF
14,NA,TRBV3-1,NA,TRBJ1-2,TGTGCCAGCAGCCAAGGGGAAGCTAACTATGGCTACACCTTC,CASSQGEANYGYTF
19,TRBD2,TRBV20-1,NA,TRBJ2-1,TGCAGTGCTAGAGATTTTCCTAGCGGGATCAGGAACGCCTACAATGAGCAGTTCTTC,CSARDFPSGIRNAYNEQFF
15,NA,TRBV7-9,NA,TRBJ2-1,TGTGCCAGCAGCTTAGGGACATGGGGAACGGATGAGCAGTTCTTC,CASSLGTWGTDEQFF
16,TRBD2,TRBV19,once,TRBJ2-3,TGTGCCAGTAGCCCATCTAGCGGGGTTAGCACAGATACGCAGTATTTT,CASSPSSGVSTDTQYF
16,TRBD2,TRBV2,many,TRBJ2-3,TGTGCCAGCAGTCCCGGACTAGCGGGAGCCGCAGATACGCAGTATTTT,CASSPGLAGAADTQYF
16,TRBD2,TRBV3-1,NA,TRBJ2-1,TGTGCCAGCAGCCGAAAAACCGGACTAGTAGTCTATGAGCAGTTCTTC,CASSRKTGLVVYEQFF
15,NA,TRBV28,few,TRBJ2-1,TGTGCCAGCAGTTCACCCGGGCGGACTACTGGAGAGCAGTTCTTC,CASSSPGRTTGEQFF
15,TRBD2,TRBV11-2,few,TRBJ2-5,TGTGCCAGCAGCCGGGGGGGCGTTGCCCAAGAGACCCAGTACTTC,CASSRGGVAQETQYF
14,NA,TRBV27,NA,TRBJ2-3,TGTGCCAGCAGTTTACTCGCCCCCCCAGATACGCAGTATTTT,CASSLLAPPDTQYF
14,NA,TRBV12-3/TRBV12-4,many,TRBJ2-2,TGTGCCAGCAGTTTAAGGGCGGTACCCGGGGAGCTGTTTTTT,CASSLRAVPGELFF
13,NA,TRBV10-3,NA,TRBJ2-1,TGTGCCGCAGCCTTAGGCGGGGGCGATGAGCAGTTCTTC,CAAALGGGDEQFF
14,TRBD1,TRBV6-4,few,TRBJ2-2,TGTGCCAGCAGACCGACAGGGCCCACCGGGGAGCTGTTTTTT,CASRPTGPTGELFF